The 21 T cell receptor beta chains presented below share a single source sample, sequenced in a study of molecular identifiers for immune sequencing clone quantification (dated by TCRdb to the late 2010s). The library was made by PCR. The instrument given in TCRdb is NextSeq 500. TCRdb handled the public reads itself, with Q25 trimming in fastp and clone calling in MiXCR, and kept productive beta chains. Entries are consolidated by CDR3 protein sequence, retaining the most common genes and DNA. The sample data list 40,000 to 65,000 distinct CDR3 sequences, and approximately 34% of these were observed just once. The ten biggest clones cover around 4% of the sample. Sequencing used naive CD8+ T cells from blood, with Jurkat cell RNA spiked in. The cell subset or site label for this specimen denotes: FACS-sorted CD8+CD4-CCR7+CD45RA+ naive T cells. These receptor sequences come from a human donor in good health. Some libraries in this study had Jurkat cell RNA spiked in.

This chain connects TRBV24-1 to TRBJ1-5, with D hard to call. This CDR3 contains 17 residues. The V gene lost 3 bases and the J gene lost 0 bases, with 14 bases spanning the gap. Germline loops: CDR1 KGHDR, CDR2 SFDVKD. The CDR3 DNA follows: TGTGCCACCAGTGATGGAGCAGGTTGGAATAGCAATCAGCCCCAGCATTTT. Amino acid sequence: CATSDGAGWNSNQPQHF.

The table lists this clonotype with many counts. The rearrangement links TRBV7-8 to TRBJ1-5; D is unresolved. Trimming took off 1 base at V and 6 bases at J, with 10 bases between the two ends. The germline V gene encodes CDR1 SGHVS and CDR2 FQNEAQ. This CDR3 is 14 amino acids long. The CDR3 here is CASSLGLGSQPQHF. CDR3 bases: TGTGCCAGCAGCTTAGGCTTGGGGAGTCAGCCCCAGCATTTT.

This chain uses TRBV19 with TRBJ2-1; 10 bases agree with TRBD2. The length of the CDR3 is 15 residues. The J segment lost 0 bases and the V segment lost 8 bases, leaving 4 bases of the junction unmatched. Germline CDR1 reads LNHDA; CDR2 reads SQIVND (reference sequence). As DNA, the CDR3 is TGTGCCAGTTCTTCTAGCGGGAGCTCCTACAATGAGCAGTTCTTC. This sequence encodes CASSSSGSSYNEQFF.

The V and J genes are TRBV3-1 and TRBJ2-1; no reliable D call. This CDR3 comprises 15 residues. V was cut by 4 bases and J by 0 bases, with 10 bases left in between. Germline CDR1 and CDR2: LGHDT and YNNKEL (reference sequence). CDR3 in amino acids: CASSLSLSSYNEQFF. CDR3 DNA sequence: TGTGCCAGCAGCCTTAGCCTGAGCTCCTACAATGAGCAGTTCTTC.

J is TRBJ1-6 and V is TRBV28; D not certain. Deletions cut 6 bases from V and 0 bases from J, with 12 bases between. Germline V gene data show CDR1 as MDHEN and CDR2 as SYDVKM. The CDR3 sequence is 16 residues long. The CDR3 protein is CASSSTPSSYNSPLHF. In DNA, the CDR3 is TGTGCCAGCAGCTCGACACCAAGCTCCTATAATTCACCCCTCCACTTT.

This clonotype occurred a few times. The chain has TRBV25-1 and TRBJ2-2; possibly TRBD2 for D (6 bases). CDR3 length: 17 residues. Per the germline V gene, CDR1 is MGHDK and CDR2 is SYGVNS. Between the trimmed V and J ends, which lost 3 bases and 0 bases, there was a span of 14 bases. In DNA, the CDR3 is TGTGCCAGCAGTGATATCGCCGGGACTGCGAACACCGGGGAGCTGTTTTTT. Translating it yields CASSDIAGTANTGELFF.

In the case of this clonotype: Without the conserved terminal phenylalanine or tryptophan, this CDR3 likely stems from a read error. The V call is TRBV19, the J call TRBJ1-1; no firm D call. The V gene lost 3 bases and the J gene lost 8 bases, with 7 bases spanning the gap. The germline gives CDR1 LNHDA, CDR2 SQIVND (reference sequence). The CDR3 is 11 amino acids. In nucleotides, the CDR3 is TGTGCCAGTAGTATCCTGGCCGAAGCTTTCTCT. Its protein product is CASSILAEAFS.

As regards this clonotype: This may arise from a read error, as a much more abundant clone is one base away. V gene TRBV7-8 combines with J gene TRBJ1-1, with a weak D call TRBD1 (6 bases). This CDR3 contains 15 residues. V lost 3 bases and J 4 bases, leaving 15 bases between the germline ends. Germline V gives CDR1 SGHVS, CDR2 FQNEAQ. The CDR3 DNA reads TGTGCCAGCAGCTTGGCCGGGACACTGATCACTGAAGCTTTCTTT. Amino acids: CASSLAGTLITEAFF.

Many counts were recorded for this clonotype. This chain links TRBV7-9 with TRBJ2-5; D might be TRBD2 (6 bases). The V end lost 5 bases, the J end lost 4 bases, and 14 bases lay between the germline ends. The CDR3 contains 14 residues. Per germline, CDR1 SEHNR and CDR2 FQNEAQ (reference sequence). CDR3: CASSLTTRRETQYF. The CDR3, as DNA: TGTGCCAGCAGCCTAACGACTAGGAGAGAGACCCAGTACTTC.

The rearrangement uses TRBV28 and TRBJ1-6; unclear D gene. Between the trimmed V and J ends, which lost 2 bases and 9 bases, there was a span of 11 bases. CDR3 length: 14 amino acids. In germline, CDR1 is MDHEN, CDR2 SYDVKM. The CDR3 loop is CASSLGVKGSPLHF. The CDR3 bases are TGTGCCAGCAGTTTAGGGGTTAAGGGTTCACCCCTCCACTTT. Looking up the rest from reference TRBV28 and TRBJ1-6 gives the full variable domain: DVKVTQSSRYLVKRTGEKVFLECVQDMDHENMFWYRQDPGLGLRLIYFSYDVKMKEKGDIPEGYSVSREKKERFSLILESASTNQTSMYLCASSLGVKGSPLHFGNGTRLTVT.

For this clonotype: Relative to the germline gene, one junction end is altered; a read error may explain this. The V gene is TRBV29-1, the J gene TRBJ2-2; a possible D gene is TRBD2 (5 bases). From germline, CDR1 is SQVTM and CDR2 ANQGSEA. This CDR3 region has 12 residues. CDR3 protein: CSVRRWNGVLFF. The CDR3 nucleotides are TGCAGCGTCAGGAGGTGGAACGGGGTGCTGTTTTTT.

A few counts support this clonotype. The gene calls are TRBV9 and TRBJ1-2; tentatively, D is TRBD1 (5 bases). Germline V gene lookup returns CDR1 SGDLS and CDR2 YYNGEE. V lost 1 base to trimming and J lost 9 bases, with 7 bases between them. The CDR3 consists of 11 residues. Here the CDR3 DNA reads TGTGCCAGCAGCGTATGGGGGAGCTACACCTTC. Residues: CASSVWGSYTF.

In this sample, this clonotype turned up a few times. The V call is TRBV5-1, the J call TRBJ2-1; D may be TRBD1 (5 bases). This CDR3 is built from 14 residues. The V gene lost 0 bases and the J gene lost 4 bases, with 8 bases spanning the gap. The germline gives CDR1 SGHRS, CDR2 YFSETQ. CDR3 sequence (DNA): TGCGCCAGCAGCTTGGAGGACACTTACAATGAGCAGTTCTTC. It encodes CASSLEDTYNEQFF. The whole variable domain, remainder taken from reference TRBV5-1 and TRBJ2-1, is KAGVTQTPRYLIKTRGQQVTLSCSPISGHRSVSWYQQTPGQGLQFLFEYFSETQRNKGNFPGRFSGRQFSNSRSEMNVSTLELGDSALYLCASSLEDTYNEQFFGPGTRLTVL.

A remark on this clonotype: Sequence at one end of the junction differs from germline and may be a read error. The J gene is TRBJ2-7, the V gene TRBV18; D may be TRBD1 (6 bases). The V gene's germline CDR1 is KGHSH and CDR2 LQKENI. This CDR3 comprises 16 residues. CDR3 nucleotide sequence: TGCGCCAGCTCACCACCGCAGGGGCGGTTAGGCTACGAGCAGTACTTC. Its protein product is CASSPPQGRLGYEQYF.

This clonotype has only one observation. V usage is TRBV19 and J usage is TRBJ2-3; TRBD1 matches at 9 bases. Trimming took 7 bases from V and 6 from J; bases not matched to a gene: 8. Germline CDR1 and CDR2: LNHDA and SQIVND (reference sequence). CDR3 size: 14 residues. The chain's CDR3 is CASMDRGEGDTQYF. In nucleotides, the CDR3 is TGTGCCAGTATGGACAGGGGAGAAGGTGATACGCAGTATTTT. Based on the CDR3 plus reference TRBV19 and TRBJ2-3, the full variable domain is DGGITQSPKYLFRKEGQNVTLSCEQNLNHDAMYWYRQDPGQGLRLIYYSQIVNDFQKGDIAEGYSVSREKKESFPLTVTSAQKNPTAFYLCASMDRGEGDTQYFGPGTRLTVL.

This clonotype was picked up a small number of times. The V gene is TRBV10-3, the J gene TRBJ2-7; weak D call: TRBD1 (6 bases). Germline CDR1 ENHRY, CDR2 SYGVKD. The V end lost 5 bases, the J end lost 11 bases, and 28 bases lay between the germline ends. This CDR3 is built from 16 residues. Here the CDR3 reads CAISPAGVRGRIDEYF. CDR3 coding DNA: TGTGCCATCAGTCCGGCAGGGGTTCGAGGCCGGATTGACGAGTACTTC.

This clonotype was seen only a few times. This chain connects TRBV20-1 to TRBJ2-7; 7 bases fit TRBD2. Germline values: CDR1 DFQATT, CDR2 SNEGSKA (reference sequence). The V segment lost 0 bases and the J segment 4 bases; nucleotides outside the gene matches: 12. The CDR3 runs 16 residues. CDR3 in DNA: TGCAGTGCTAGAGATTACTCGGGCAGCGGGAATTACGAGCAGTACTTC. Amino acids: CSARDYSGSGNYEQYF.

The V gene is TRBV6-2 or TRBV6-3, the J gene TRBJ2-3; 15 bases align to TRBD2. CDR1 MNHEY and CDR2 SVGEGT come from the germline V gene. The CDR3 extends over 17 amino acids. The trim removed 8 bases at V and 4 bases at J, leaving 10 bases unmatched. CDR3 sequence: CASLGLAGGPVSDTQYF. DNA of the CDR3: TGTGCCAGCTTAGGACTAGCGGGAGGGCCGGTTTCAGATACGCAGTATTTT.

With regard to this clonotype: Since no conserved phenylalanine or tryptophan closes the CDR3, a read error is the likely cause. V gene TRBV27 combines with J gene TRBJ2-7, with no clear D. Germline V gene lookup returns CDR1 MNHEY and CDR2 SMNVEV (reference sequence). The V gene lost 4 bases and the J gene lost 4 bases, with 11 bases spanning the gap. This CDR3 region has 13 residues. Here the CDR3 reads CASSSTGQYEQYS. For the CDR3, the DNA is TGTGCCAGCAGTTCAACCGGGCAGTACGAGCAGTACTCC.

On this clonotype: At one boundary the junction diverges from the germline segment, which might be a read error. The chain joins TRBV6-5 to TRBJ2-7; D is undetermined. Germline V CDR1 and CDR2: MNHEY, SVGAGI. The length of the CDR3 is 16 residues. The CDR3 DNA reads as TGTGCCAGCAGTTACTCGATCGGCAGCAACTCCTACGAGCAGCACTTC. It codes for CASSYSIGSNSYEQHF.

Notes on this clonotype: One end of the junction does not line up with germline, which may come from a read error. The chain uses TRBV7-6 and TRBJ2-7, with D uncertain. Germline V gives CDR1 SGHVS, CDR2 FNYEAQ. This CDR3 is 13 amino acids long. CDR3 in DNA: TGTGCCAGCAGCTTAGAGGGCGGATACGTGCAGTACTTC. This translates into CASSLEGGYVQYF.